This is a list of T cell receptor beta chains from one sample in a study of shared clonotypes between healthy human individuals. Sequencing was performed with immunoSEQ multiplex PCR; in TCRdb, only in-frame clones are kept and a portion is missing. The sample shows nearly 2 million clones, less than 95% of them seen only once. Sequenced material: naive CD8+ T cells sorted from blood. All receptors come from a man in his late teens or twenties in good health. CDR3s include the opening cysteine and the closing phenylalanine or tryptophan. The D gene is left open where the match is weak. The size of a clone is reported for some rows only, either as once, few or many, or as a class for expanded clones.

J gene	clone size	D gene	V gene	CDR3 protein	CDR3 DNA
TRBJ2-2	once	TRBD2	TRBV7-6	CASSLRSGSAGTGELFF	TGTGCCAGCAGTCTCCGGAGCGGGAGTGCTGGCACCGGGGAGCTGTTTTTT
TRBJ2-7	-	TRBD2	TRBV10-2	CASSDLAGDYEQYF	TGCGCCAGCAGTGACTTAGCGGGAGACTACGAGCAGTACTTC
TRBJ2-1	-	-	TRBV9	CASSLRGDSSYNEQFF	TGTGCCAGCAGCCTCAGGGGGGACAGCTCCTACAATGAGCAGTTCTTC
TRBJ2-1	-	TRBD2	TRBV7-6	CASSLGRGGTANEQFF	TGTGCCAGCAGCTTAGGTCGGGGGGGCACTGCCAATGAGCAGTTCTTC
TRBJ1-4	-	-	TRBV7-9	CASSLFGGGDEKLFF	TGTGCCAGCAGCTTATTTGGCGGGGGTGATGAAAAACTGTTTTTT
TRBJ1-3	-	TRBD1	TRBV4-1	CASSRQGQLLGNTIYF	TGCGCCAGCAGCCGACAGGGGCAGTTACTGGGAAACACCATATATTTT
TRBJ2-7	-	-	TRBV28	CASSPARTFDEQYF	TGTGCCAGCAGTCCCGCCCGGACATTCGACGAGCAGTACTTC
TRBJ1-3	-	-	TRBV2	CASGWESRSGNTIYF	TGTGCCAGCGGGTGGGAGAGCCGCTCTGGAAACACCATATATTTT
TRBJ1-5	-	-	TRBV7-8	CASSLVLGEEEKPQHF	TGTGCCAGCAGCTTAGTGTTAGGGGAAGAAGAGAAGCCCCAGCATTTT
TRBJ2-2	-	-	TRBV9	CASSVGGGLTGELFF	TGTGCCAGCAGCGTAGGTGGGGGACTCACCGGGGAGCTGTTTTTT
TRBJ2-1	-	-	TRBV2	CASSEESLATYNEQFF	TGTGCCAGCAGTGAGGAGAGTCTAGCGACCTACAATGAGCAGTTCTTC
TRBJ1-2	-	TRBD1	TRBV27	CASSSTGALGYGYTF	TGTGCCAGCAGTTCTACAGGGGCGCTTGGCTATGGCTACACCTTC
TRBJ2-5	-	TRBD2	TRBV7-9	CASSSRGLAGGTETQYF	TGTGCCAGCAGCTCCAGGGGACTAGCGGGAGGTACGGAGACCCAGTACTTC
TRBJ1-6	-	TRBD1	TRBV4-1	CASSQAGGNSPLHF	TGCGCCAGCAGCCAAGCAGGGGGCAATTCACCCCTCCACTTT
TRBJ1-2	-	-	TRBV29-1	CSVEIWHTF	TGCAGCGTTGAAATCTGGCACACCTTC
TRBJ2-2	-	-	TRBV27	CASSERGPGELFF	TGTGCCAGCAGCGAAAGGGGCCCCGGGGAGCTGTTTTTT
TRBJ2-5	-	TRBD2	TRBV6-1	CASSEGLAGGPQETQYF	TGTGCCAGCAGTGAGGGACTAGCGGGAGGTCCCCAAGAGACCCAGTACTTC
TRBJ2-5	-	-	TRBV6-5	CASMHGETQYF	TGTGCCAGCATGCATGGGGAGACCCAGTACTTC
TRBJ2-2	-	-	TRBV2	CASSVTGNTGELFF	TGTGCCAGCAGTGTGACAGGAAACACCGGGGAGCTGTTTTTT
TRBJ2-7	few	-	TRBV10-1	CARTTGPSEQYF	TGCGCCAGAACGACAGGCCCCTCCGAGCAGTACTTC
TRBJ2-3	-	TRBD2	TRBV28	CASSLASGGAPDTQYF	TGTGCCAGCAGTTTAGCTAGCGGGGGGGCCCCAGATACGCAGTATTTT
TRBJ2-7	-	-	TRBV21-1	CASSKTSGDTYEQYF	TGTGCCAGCAGCAAGACTAGCGGGGACACCTACGAGCAGTACTTC
TRBJ2-7	-	-	TRBV5-1	CASSLEPLYEQYF	TGCGCCAGCAGCTTGGAACCTCTTTACGAGCAGTACTTC
TRBJ2-7	-	-	TRBV7-9	CASSYPTRDDRYF	TGTGCCAGCAGCTACCCGACCCGGGACGACCGCTACTTC
TRBJ2-1	once	-	TRBV6-1	CASRATDNEQFF	TGTGCCAGCAGAGCTACGGACAATGAGCAGTTCTTC
TRBJ2-7	-	-	TRBV28	CASSGGYEQYF	TGTGCCAGCAGTGGGGGATACGAGCAGTACTTC
TRBJ2-5	-	-	TRBV30	CAWSVPGFQETQYF	TGTGCCTGGAGTGTCCCAGGATTTCAAGAGACCCAGTACTTC
TRBJ2-1	-	TRBD1	TRBV25-1	CASSDTGATIGQFF	TGTGCCAGCAGTGACACAGGGGCTACAATCGGGCAGTTCTTC
TRBJ1-2	-	-	TRBV4-1	CASSQDLGSIFYGYTF	TGCGCCAGCAGCCAAGATCTGGGCAGCATCTTCTATGGCTACACCTTC
TRBJ1-2	few	-	TRBV5-4	CASSLNIALANYGYTF	TGTGCCAGCAGCTTGAATATAGCCTTAGCTAACTATGGCTACACCTTC
TRBJ2-7	-	TRBD1	TRBV7-8	CASSFPGTGALQPEQYF	TGTGCCAGCAGCTTCCCCGGGACAGGGGCCCTACAACCCGAGCAGTACTTC
TRBJ2-1	-	-	TRBV28	CASSLGGPGARYNEQFF	TGTGCCAGCAGCTTGGGTGGTCCGGGGGCAAGGTACAATGAGCAGTTCTTC
TRBJ2-2	-	-	TRBV6-5	CASSYWGIGTGELFF	TGTGCCAGCAGTTACTGGGGGATTGGGACCGGGGAGCTGTTTTTT
TRBJ1-6	once	-	TRBV7-2	CASSHGLLTPLHF	TGTGCCAGCAGCCACGGGCTTTTGACACCCCTCCACTTT
TRBJ2-7	once	TRBD1	TRBV6-1	CASSTGEPHYEQYF	TGTGCCAGCAGTACAGGGGAACCACACTACGAGCAGTACTTC
TRBJ2-7	once	TRBD2	TRBV9	CASSVGFTSATYEQYF	TGTGCCAGCAGCGTAGGGTTTACTAGCGCTACCTACGAGCAGTACTTC
TRBJ2-2	-	TRBD2	TRBV4-3	CASSRTNLGLAGVSGELFF	TGCGCCAGCAGCCGGACGAACCTGGGACTAGCGGGAGTATCCGGGGAGCTGTTTTTT
TRBJ2-5	-	TRBD1	TRBV5-4	CASSLVGQGQETQYF	TGTGCCAGCAGCTTGGTAGGACAGGGGCAAGAGACCCAGTACTTC
TRBJ2-5	-	TRBD1	TRBV29-1	CSGGTGPGTQYF	TGCAGCGGTGGGACAGGCCCCGGGACCCAGTACTTC
TRBJ1-6	-	-	TRBV6-6	CASSLSYNSPLHF	TGTGCCAGCAGTCTATCCTATAATTCACCCCTCCACTTT